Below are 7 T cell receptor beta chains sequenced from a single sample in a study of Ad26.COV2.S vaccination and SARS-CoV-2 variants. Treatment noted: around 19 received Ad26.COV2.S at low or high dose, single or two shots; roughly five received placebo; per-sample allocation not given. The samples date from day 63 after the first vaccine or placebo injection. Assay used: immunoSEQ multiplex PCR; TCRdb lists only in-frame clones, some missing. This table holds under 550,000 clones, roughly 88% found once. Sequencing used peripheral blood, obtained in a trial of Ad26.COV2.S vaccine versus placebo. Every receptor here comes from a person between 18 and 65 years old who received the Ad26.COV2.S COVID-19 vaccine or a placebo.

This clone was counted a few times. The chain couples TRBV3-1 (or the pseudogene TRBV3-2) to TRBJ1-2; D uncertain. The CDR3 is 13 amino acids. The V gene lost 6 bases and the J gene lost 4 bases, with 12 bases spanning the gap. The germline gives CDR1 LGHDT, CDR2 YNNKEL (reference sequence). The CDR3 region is CASSTGASYGYTF. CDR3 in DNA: TGTGCCAGCAGTACGGGAGCGAGCTATGGCTACACCTTC.

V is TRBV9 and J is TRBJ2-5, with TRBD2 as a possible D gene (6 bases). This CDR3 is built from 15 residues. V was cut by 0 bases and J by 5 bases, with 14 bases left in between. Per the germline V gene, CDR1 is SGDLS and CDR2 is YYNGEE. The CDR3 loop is CASSVAALAGETQYF. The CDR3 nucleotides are TGTGCCAGCAGCGTAGCCGCACTAGCAGGGGAGACCCAGTACTTC.

The CDR3 sequence: CATSDLGQESTDTQYF. The CDR3 DNA reads TGTGCCACCAGTGATTTAGGACAGGAGAGCACAGATACGCAGTATTTT. J is TRBJ2-3 and V is TRBV24-1; 7 bases line up with TRBD1. Germline CDR1 and CDR2: KGHDR and SFDVKD. CDR3 size: 16 residues. J gave up 0 bases and V 1 base, and 3 bases lay outside the gene matches.

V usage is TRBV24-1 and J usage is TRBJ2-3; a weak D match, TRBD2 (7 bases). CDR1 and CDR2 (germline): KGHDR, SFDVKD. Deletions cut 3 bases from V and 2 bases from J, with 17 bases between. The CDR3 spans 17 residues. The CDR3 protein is CATSDPFPGGSTDTQYF. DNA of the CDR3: TGTGCCACCAGTGATCCCTTCCCGGGGGGCTCCACAGATACGCAGTATTTT.

CDR3 sequence reads: CASSLEGWEQYF. DNA of the CDR3: TGTGCCAGCAGCTTGGAGGGGTGGGAGCAGTACTTC. The genes are TRBV5-6 and TRBJ2-7, with a tentative D call TRBD1 (5 bases). The V gene's germline CDR1 is SGHDT and CDR2 YYEEEE. The CDR3 extends over 12 amino acids. With 0 bases removed from V and 7 bases from J, the gap between germline ends came to 8 bases. The whole variable domain, remainder taken from reference TRBV5-6 and TRBJ2-7, is DAGVTQSPTHLIKTRGQQVTLRCSPKSGHDTVSWYQQALGQGPQFIFQYYEEEERQRGNFPDRFSGHQFPNYSSELNVNALLLGDSALYLCASSLEGWEQYFGPGTRLTVT.

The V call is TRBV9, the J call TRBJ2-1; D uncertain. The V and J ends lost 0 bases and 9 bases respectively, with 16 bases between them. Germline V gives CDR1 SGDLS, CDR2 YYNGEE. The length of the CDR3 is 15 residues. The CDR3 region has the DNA TGTGCCAGCAGCGTAGCCACAGACTTTGACACTGAGCAGTTCTTC. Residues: CASSVATDFDTEQFF.

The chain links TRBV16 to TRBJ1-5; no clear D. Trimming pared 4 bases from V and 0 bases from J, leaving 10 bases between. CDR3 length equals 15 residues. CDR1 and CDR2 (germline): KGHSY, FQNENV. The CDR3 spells CASSPSSNSNQPQHF. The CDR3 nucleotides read TGTGCCAGCAGCCCGTCATCGAATAGCAATCAGCCCCAGCATTTT.